This section outlines one T cell receptor (beta chain) sequence together with its context. Its antigen remains unknown. The treatment denotes: oral pan-JAK inhibitor, 5-10 mg twice daily. Collection of lesional scalp punch biopsies and peripheral blood was performed in alopecia areata patients. This sample is part of a study of CD8+ T cells in alopecia areata. The CDR3 totals 15 residues. Trimming shortened V by 2 bases and J by 8 bases, and 14 bases separated the two germline ends. Germline CDR1 reads SGDLS; CDR2 reads YYNGEE. Reverse transcription of extracted RNA yielded cDNA, which provided the sequencing template. The method was immunoSEQ multiplex PCR; TCRdb's version includes in-frame clones alone and lacks a portion of them. The sample has about 270,000 clones, 50% to 75% seen once. The study, taken as a whole, reports: As there was one nonresponder, how baseline CD8+ expansion relates to response remains uncertain. Expanded CD8+ clones among the top 100, and scalp clonality, were significantly decreased by tofacitinib.

V gene TRBV9 combines with J gene TRBJ1-6; weak D call: TRBD1 (5 bases). The clonotype was recovered from a human donor with alopecia areata. The source material was CD4+ T cells sorted from blood, sampled around week 52, from a patient treated with tofacitinib. The CDR3 is CASSVMAGSDSPLHF. Written as DNA, the CDR3 is TGTGCCAGCAGCGTGATGGCAGGGTCCGATTCACCCCTCCACTTT.